This T cell receptor beta chain emerged from a study of cytomegalovirus exposure and HLA in healthy donors. General observations from the study: An apparent linkage of common viral pathogens to several of the most significant clusters emerged in a later analysis.

On this clone itself: Its antigen is not known.

The ends lost 7 bases at V and 1 base at J; junction bases unmatched: 10. Germline-derived CDR1 and CDR2 are MNHEY and SMNVEV (reference sequence). This CDR3 is 16 amino acids long. Whereas donors were nominally healthy upon sampling, unrecorded immune exposures were probable. The PCR ran on 60 Vbeta and 13 Jbeta primers. TCRdb's copy holds only in-frame clones and misses some; the assay was immunoSEQ multiplex PCR. The table records under 200,000 clones, roughly four fifths of them present only once. The chain recombines TRBV27 with TRBJ1-1, with 9 bases matching TRBD1. Input material: PBMCs. The TCR comes from a male donor in good health and CMV-seropositive. CDR3 protein: CASTPGQGFKNTEAFF. The CDR3 DNA reads as TGTGCCAGCACCCCGGGACAGGGCTTTAAGAACACTGAAGCTTTCTTT.